The clone carrying this TCR beta chain was counted a few times. The antigen is undetermined. The data were produced by immunoSEQ multiplex PCR, yet TCRdb's version contains in-frame clones alone and is incomplete. The sample consists of roughly 72,000 clones, roughly nine tenths of them appearing once. This specimen belongs to a study of T cells in localized non-small cell lung cancer. General study findings and limits: Sequencing involved a lone tumor region, leaving heterogeneity possible. Appearing in adjacent lung were a median around 60 of the top 100 tumor clones.

V lost 10 bases and J lost 0; bases outside the gene matches: 7. The germline V gene encodes CDR1 ENHRY and CDR2 SYGVKD. This CDR3 has 17 residues. The clonotype comes from a male donor at least 60 years old with stage III squamous cell lung carcinoma. This chain connects TRBV10-3 to TRBJ2-1; 15 positions agree with TRBD2. The sequencing here drew on peripheral blood, taken before any cancer treatment. In DNA form, the CDR3 reads TGTGCCACCCAGGGGACTAGCGGGGGGAGCTCCTACAATGAGCAGTTCTTC. Its translation: CATQGTSGGSSYNEQFF.